This T cell receptor beta chain was profiled in a study of blood T cell repertoires in COVID-19. Study-level background: PBMCs, B-cell-depleted T cells, or T cells were the source of the cDNA or gDNA that made up the material.

This CDR3 region has 16 residues. J lost 6 bases, V lost 0 bases, and 7 bases had no gene match. Germline lookup yields CDR1 SGHRS and CDR2 YFSETQ. Only in-frame clones appear in the TCRdb table, and some are missing; sequencing was by immunoSEQ multiplex PCR. This repertoire shows tens of thousands of clones, roughly four fifths found once; its top ten account for about 38%. This clone showed up just a few times. The J gene is TRBJ2-1, the V gene TRBV5-1; TRBD1 aligns across 9 bases. This clonotype was obtained from a human donor in a cohort sampled during active COVID-19. Sequencing was carried out using peripheral blood. The DNA of the CDR3 is TGCGCCAGCAGCTTGGCGGGGACAGGGCTCGTCAATGAGCAGTTCTTC. It translates to CASSLAGTGLVNEQFF.